This T cell receptor beta chain was retrieved from a study of T-cell memory formation after mild COVID-19. Study context: Largely, TCR clusters stayed within a single donor. General observations from the study: The authors did not confirm SARS-CoV-2 specificity of second-wave clones peaking day 37. Memory cells collected pre-infection included some clones that later responded, suggesting cross-reactive memory joined.

This clonotype was detected only a few times. No antigen is known for it. Trimming took 6 bases from V and 0 from J; bases not matched to a gene: 4. CDR3 size: 15 residues. The germline gives CDR1 MNHEY, CDR2 SVGAGI. Constant-segment primers served in 5'RACE that generated TCR alpha and TCR beta cDNA libraries bearing sample barcodes and UMIs. TCRdb processed the 5' RACE reads anew with MiXCR; each CDR3 protein has one entry. Among approximately 260,000 distinct CDR3 sequences listed, less than 20% were seen once. The source of this sequence is a man between 18 and 35 years old who had mild COVID-19 (a few samples of this study predate the infection). Cell type and time point are not known. Sequencing was performed on PBMCs or a T cell subset sorted from them (not recorded which). This sequence joins TRBV6-5 and TRBJ1-3, with TRBD1 identical over 8 bases. CDR3 nucleotide sequence: TGTGCCAGCAGAACCACAGGGGGCTCTGGAAACACCATATATTTT. It codes for CASRTTGGSGNTIYF.